These 5 T cell receptor beta chains were all obtained from the same sample, sequenced in a study of T cells in women clearing cervical HPV infection. The protocol was immunoSEQ multiplex PCR, while the TCRdb copy is restricted to in-frame clones and leaves out a portion. The listing contains 31,000 or so clones. Specimen: blood buffy coat. The origin of the receptors is a woman between 18 and 70 years old with a cervical HPV16 infection that either progressed to CIN3+ or cleared (not recorded which).

In the case of this clone: The observed sequence ends 3 residues before the CDR3 terminus, with the missing tail filled in from the germline J gene. The chain is built from TRBV20-1 and TRBJ2-1; TRBD2 agrees at 9 bases. The junction had 10 bases not matched to a gene; V was cut back by 0 bases and J by 7 bases. The germline gives CDR1 DFQATT, CDR2 SNEGSKA (reference sequence). The CDR3 is 16 amino acids. The CDR3 sequence: CSARDFRLAGENEQFF. The CDR3 DNA, read in part, is TGCAGTGCTAGAGATTTTAGGTTAGCGGGGGAAAATGAG.

As concerns this clone: Coverage ceases 3 residues before the CDR3 finishes, and the germline J gene fills in the end. The chain has TRBV7-9 and TRBJ1-2, with D unresolved. From germline, CDR1 is SEHNR and CDR2 FQNEAQ (reference sequence). This CDR3 has 14 residues. The CDR3 bases that were read are TGTGCCAGCAGCTCCAGCGGGAGAGGTGATACC. This codes for CASSSSGRGDT. The whole CDR3 region reads CASSSSGRGDTYTF.

In regard to this clone: The read gets to within 3 residues of the CDR3 end, and the germline J gene fills in the rest. The J gene is TRBJ2-5, the V gene TRBV19; 11 nucleotides align to TRBD1. This CDR3 has 15 residues. The junction had 12 bases not matched to a gene; V was cut back by 10 bases and J by 5 bases. CDR1 and CDR2 (germline): LNHDA, SQIVND (reference sequence). This CDR3 reads CATSTRDRGMETQYF. CDR3 DNA, as far as it was read: TGTGCCACTTCAACCCGGGACAGGGGGATGGAGACC. The full variable domain, in which reference TRBV19 and TRBJ2-5 provide the parts outside the CDR3, is DGGITQSPKYLFRKEGQNVTLSCEQNLNHDAMYWYRQDPGQGLRLIYYSQIVNDFQKGDIAEGYSVSREKKESFPLTVTSAQKNPTAFYLCATSTRDRGMETQYFGPGTRLLVL.

Of note for this clone: The missing CDR3 end, 3 residues past where the read stops, is filled in from the germline J gene. This chain joins TRBV20-1 and TRBJ2-6; D gene uncertain. Per the germline V gene, CDR1 is DFQATT and CDR2 is SNEGSKA (reference sequence). The CDR3 covers 15 residues. The V end lost 3 bases, the J end lost 1 base, and 10 bases lay between the germline ends. The CDR3 bases that were read are TGCAGTGCTAGCTCCCAGAAGTCTGGGGCCAACGTC. This gives the protein CSASSQKSGANV. The CDR3 reads in full as CSASSQKSGANVLTF.

In the case of this clone: The CDR3 goes on 3 residues after the read ends, and that part is filled in from the germline J gene. This sequence joins TRBV20-1 and TRBJ1-5; tentative D call: TRBD1 (6 bases). Germline V CDR1 and CDR2: DFQATT, SNEGSKA (reference sequence). This CDR3 region has 12 residues. The V end was cut by 6 bases, the J end by 7 bases, with 13 bases between. The chain's CDR3 is CSAVQGTQPQHF. The part of the CDR3 DNA that was read is TGCAGTGCGGTACAGGGAACCCAGCCC.